The clone carrying this T cell receptor beta chain was seen once. This CDR3 contains 14 residues. Germline CDR1 is MNHEY and CDR2 is SVGAGI. The V and J ends lost 5 bases and 5 bases, in that order; junction bases with no gene match: 4. The authors' processing: From reference gene primer amplification, estimates of nucleated cell counts were derived. The method was immunoSEQ multiplex PCR; TCRdb's version includes in-frame clones alone and lacks a portion of them. That table gives V, J and clone size, and the DNA gave D and trimming. Of roughly 71,000 clones detected, around 80% appear once; the ten largest clones hold 18%. The sample originates from a study of blood T cell repertoires in COVID-19. Study-wide background: Researchers got acute and convalescent COVID-19 samples from the United States, Italy and Spain. Nucleic acid was either cDNA or gDNA, and it came from T cells, B-cell-depleted T cells, or PBMCs.

Sequenced input: peripheral blood. The chain joins TRBV6-5 to TRBJ2-7; 12 bases line up with TRBD2. The receptor comes from a man in his 70s who had recovered from COVID-19. This CDR3 reads CASSKTSGGDEQYF. CDR3 nucleotides: TGTGCCAGCAGTAAGACTAGCGGGGGAGACGAGCAGTACTTC.